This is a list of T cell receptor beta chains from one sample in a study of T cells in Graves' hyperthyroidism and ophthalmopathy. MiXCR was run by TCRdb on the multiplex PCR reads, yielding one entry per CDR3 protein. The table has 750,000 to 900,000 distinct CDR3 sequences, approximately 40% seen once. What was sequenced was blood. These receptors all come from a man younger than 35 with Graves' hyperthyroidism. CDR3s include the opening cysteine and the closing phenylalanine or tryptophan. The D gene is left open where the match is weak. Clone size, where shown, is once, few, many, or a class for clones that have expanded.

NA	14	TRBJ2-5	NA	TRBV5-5	TGTGCCAGCAGCTTGGAAACAGATGAAGAGACCCAGTACTTC	CASSLETDEETQYF
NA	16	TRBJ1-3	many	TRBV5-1	TGCGCCAGCAGCTCCGACTTCCAGAGCTCTGGAAACACCATATATTTT	CASSSDFQSSGNTIYF
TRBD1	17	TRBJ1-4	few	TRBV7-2	TGTGCCAGCAGCAACCGGGACAGGGATCGGTGGGATGAAAAACTGTTTTTT	CASSNRDRDRWDEKLFF
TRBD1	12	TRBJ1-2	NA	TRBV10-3	TGTGCCACTGGACAGGGGACCTATGGCTACACCTTC	CATGQGTYGYTF
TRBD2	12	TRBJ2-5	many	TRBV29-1	TGCAGCGGACTAGCGGACCAAGAGACCCAGTACTTC	CSGLADQETQYF
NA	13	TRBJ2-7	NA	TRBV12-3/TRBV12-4	TGTGCCAGCACCTCGGACATGAATTACGAGCAGTACTTC	CASTSDMNYEQYF
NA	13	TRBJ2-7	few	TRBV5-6	TGTGCCAGCAGCTTGTACGGGGGCTCCGAGCAGTACTTC	CASSLYGGSEQYF
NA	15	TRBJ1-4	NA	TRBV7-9	TGTGCCAGCAGCTTTTCTCAGGGGTACGAGGAAAAACTGTTTTTT	CASSFSQGYEEKLFF
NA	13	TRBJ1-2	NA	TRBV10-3	TGTGCCATCAGTTATAGGGCCGAGTATGGCTACACCTTC	CAISYRAEYGYTF
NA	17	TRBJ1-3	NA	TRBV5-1	TGCGCCAGCAGCTTGGAGTCAGGAAGAGGACCAGGAAACACCATATATTTT	CASSLESGRGPGNTIYF
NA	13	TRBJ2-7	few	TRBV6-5	TGTGCCAGCAGTTACTCAGACTACTACGAGCAGTACTTC	CASSYSDYYEQYF
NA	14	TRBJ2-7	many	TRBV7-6	TGTGCCAGCAGCTCACCGGGACGGCACTACGAGCAGTACTTC	CASSSPGRHYEQYF